Presented here are 30 T cell receptor beta chains from one specimen sequenced in a study of blood T cell repertoires in COVID-19. Method: immunoSEQ multiplex PCR; TCRdb's copy keeps in-frame clones and lacks some. The sample has approximately 150,000 clones, approximately 82% seen once. Sequencing was performed on PBMCs or T cells enriched from blood (not recorded which). Every receptor here comes from a man in his fifties or sixties who had recovered from COVID-19.

V gene TRBV10-3 combines with J gene TRBJ1-4, with 10 nucleotides matching TRBD1. The trim removed 10 bases at V and 8 bases at J, leaving 4 bases unmatched. The germline V gene encodes CDR1 ENHRY and CDR2 SYGVKD. The CDR3 runs 12 residues. CDR3 protein: CASRQGAEKLFF. In DNA form, the CDR3 reads TGTGCCAGTAGACAGGGGGCCGAAAAACTGTTTTTT.

The V and J genes are TRBV13 and TRBJ2-1; 8 bases map to TRBD2. This CDR3 has 18 amino acids. Germline V lookup: CDR1 PRHDT, CDR2 FYEKMQ (reference sequence). The V and J ends lost 1 base and 1 base, in that order; junction bases with no gene match: 9. This CDR3 reads CASSLVLLAGPSYNEQFF. CDR3 bases: TGTGCCAGCAGCTTAGTCCTATTAGCGGGACCTTCCTACAATGAGCAGTTCTTC.

The chain carries TRBV25-1 and TRBJ2-1; possible D gene TRBD1, 7 bases. The CDR3 is made up of 15 amino acids. Germline lookup yields CDR1 MGHDK and CDR2 SYGVNS. Trimming stripped 3 bases from V and 7 bases from J, with 16 bases between. The CDR3 sequence: CASSDPSRGRNEQFF. CDR3 sequence (DNA): TGTGCCAGCAGTGACCCCTCCAGGGGGAGGAATGAGCAGTTCTTC.

The chain links TRBV20-1 to TRBJ2-2; 8 bases match TRBD1. This CDR3 comprises 16 residues. Trimming took 3 bases from V and 4 from J; bases not matched to a gene: 10. Germline-derived CDR1 and CDR2 are DFQATT and SNEGSKA (reference sequence). The CDR3, as DNA: TGCAGTGCTAGTGGGGCTTTGGACAGGGTCACCGGGGAGCTGTTTTTT. Amino acid sequence: CSASGALDRVTGELFF.

The chain is built from TRBV19 and TRBJ1-5; weak D call: TRBD1 (6 bases). Germline lookup yields CDR1 LNHDA and CDR2 SQIVND (reference sequence). V was cut by 5 bases and J by 0 bases, with 11 bases left in between. CDR3 size: 15 residues. CDR3 region: CASSPRTDSNQPQHF. Written as DNA, the CDR3 is TGTGCCAGTAGTCCCAGGACAGATAGCAATCAGCCCCAGCATTTT.

The gene calls are TRBV27 and TRBJ2-6, with TRBD2 as a possible D gene (6 bases). Trimming took 3 bases from V and 0 from J, leaving 12 bases between them. Germline V gene sequence: CDR1 MNHEY, CDR2 SMNVEV (reference sequence). CDR3 length equals 17 residues. CDR3 amino acids: CASSFGGINSGANVLTF. The CDR3 DNA reads as TGTGCCAGCAGTTTCGGCGGGATTAACTCTGGGGCCAACGTCCTGACTTTC.

This clone was counted between two and nine times. The chain is built from TRBV28 and TRBJ2-5, with D tentatively TRBD1 (6 bases). The CDR3 is 13 amino acids. Germline loops: CDR1 MDHEN, CDR2 SYDVKM. With 6 bases removed from V and 5 bases from J, the gap between germline ends came to 13 bases. Here the CDR3 reads CASRPTGTETQYF. The DNA for the CDR3 is TGTGCCAGCAGACCCACAGGGACCGAGACCCAGTACTTC. The whole variable domain, remainder taken from reference TRBV28 and TRBJ2-5, is DVKVTQSSRYLVKRTGEKVFLECVQDMDHENMFWYRQDPGLGLRLIYFSYDVKMKEKGDIPEGYSVSREKKERFSLILESASTNQTSMYLCASRPTGTETQYFGPGTRLLVL.

The genes are TRBV15 and TRBJ1-4, with TRBD1 matching 10 bases. The CDR3 has 15 amino acids. CDR1 is LNHNV and CDR2 is YYDKDF in the germline V gene (reference sequence). V lost 1 base and J lost 6; bases outside the gene matches: 2. CDR3 sequence reads: CATSRAGTGDEKLFF. The CDR3, as DNA: TGTGCCACCAGCAGAGCAGGGACAGGGGATGAAAAACTGTTTTTT.

The chain uses TRBV30 and TRBJ1-4; 8 positions match TRBD1. In germline, CDR1 is GTSNPN, CDR2 SVGIG (reference sequence). V shed 4 bases, J shed 6 bases, and the junction held 10 bases outside the gene matches. CDR3 size: 15 residues. CDR3 sequence reads: CAWTLSRTGHEKLFF. The DNA of the CDR3 is TGTGCCTGGACCCTATCCAGGACAGGGCATGAAAAACTGTTTTTT.

V and J are TRBV6-5 and TRBJ1-2; TRBD1 might be the D (6 bases). The V gene lost 8 bases and the J gene lost 7 bases, with 26 bases spanning the gap. The CDR3 loop spans 16 amino acids. Looked up from germline, CDR1 is MNHEY and CDR2 is SVGAGI. The CDR3 loop is CASRWKVSGGSSGYTF. Here the CDR3 DNA reads TGTGCCAGCCGTTGGAAGGTTTCGGGGGGCAGCTCTGGCTACACCTTC.

The rearrangement links TRBV5-1 to TRBJ1-3; 8 bases fit TRBD1. This CDR3 has 15 amino acids. CDR1 SGHRS and CDR2 YFSETQ come from the germline V gene. V dropped 4 bases and J dropped 7; count of bases not matched to a gene: 10. CDR3 sequence: CASSDNRGIGNTIYF. For the CDR3, the DNA is TGCGCCAGCAGCGATAACAGGGGGATCGGGAACACCATATATTTT.

This clone was seen a few times. This rearrangement joins TRBV9 to TRBJ1-1; 8 nucleotides match TRBD1. After removal of 2 bases from V and 4 bases from J, the junction contained 4 bases not matched to a gene. There are 14 residues in the CDR3. CDR1 is SGDLS and CDR2 is YYNGEE in the germline V gene. The CDR3 protein is CASSVFTGGTEAFF. CDR3 DNA: TGTGCCAGCAGCGTCTTTACAGGGGGCACTGAAGCTTTCTTT.

This clone appeared once. The chain combines TRBV29-1 with TRBJ1-5, with 9 bases identical to TRBD1. The germline CDR1 and CDR2 sequences are SQVTM and ANQGSEA. J lost 7 bases, V lost 1 base, and 5 bases had no gene match. The CDR3 totals 14 residues. The CDR3: CSVEAGTGGQPQHF. In nucleotides, the CDR3 is TGCAGCGTTGAAGCGGGCACAGGGGGCCAGCCCCAGCATTTT.

The chain couples TRBV29-1 to TRBJ1-1; no reliable D call. This CDR3 is built from 14 residues. Trimming took 7 bases from V and 3 from J, leaving 18 bases between them. Germline V gene data show CDR1 as SQVTM and CDR2 as ANQGSEA. This CDR3 reads CSASQDRSDTEAFF. For the CDR3, the DNA is TGCAGCGCCTCGCAGGATCGTTCGGACACTGAAGCTTTCTTT.

The chain links TRBV5-4 to TRBJ1-3; D gene ambiguous. Trimming took 2 bases from V and 0 from J, leaving 12 bases between them. Per the germline V gene, CDR1 is SGHNT and CDR2 is YYREEE (reference sequence). This CDR3 has 16 amino acids. CDR3 loop: CASSLTAGVSGNTIYF. The CDR3 DNA follows: TGTGCCAGCAGCTTAACGGCGGGTGTCTCTGGAAACACCATATATTTT.

The chain uses TRBV7-9 and TRBJ1-3; TRBD1 matches 9 bases. With 5 bases clipped from V and 1 base from J, the junction kept 9 bases outside the gene matches. Looked up from germline, CDR1 is SEHNR and CDR2 is FQNEAQ (reference sequence). The CDR3 covers 17 residues. The DNA for the CDR3 is TGTGCCAGCAGCCATACCCCGGGACAGGGTTCTGGAAACACCATATATTTT. It codes for CASSHTPGQGSGNTIYF.

V usage is TRBV7-8 and J usage is TRBJ2-5; 10 bases fit TRBD2. The CDR3 contains 16 residues. The germline V gene encodes CDR1 SGHVS and CDR2 FQNEAQ. V was pared by 1 base and J by 5 bases, with 7 bases of the junction left unmatched. CDR3 DNA: TGTGCCAGCAGCTTAGGGGTAGCGGGGGGTAGGGAGACCCAGTACTTC. This gives the protein CASSLGVAGGRETQYF.

The chain uses TRBV7-2 and TRBJ2-7; TRBD2 aligns across 12 bases. Trimming at V came to 0 bases and at J to 3 bases, leaving 9 bases not matched to a gene. Germline V CDR1 and CDR2: SGHTA, FQGNSA. This CDR3 spans 18 amino acids. In DNA form, the CDR3 reads TGTGCCAGCAGCTTAGCGGTGATAACTAGCGGGAGGTTCTACGAGCAGTACTTC. Amino acids: CASSLAVITSGRFYEQYF.

This sequence joins TRBV4-2 and TRBJ1-2; TRBD1 is a possible D gene (5 bases). V dropped 1 base and J dropped 4 bases, with 16 bases sitting between them. In germline, CDR1 is LGHNA, CDR2 YNFKEQ. The CDR3 spans 16 residues. The DNA of the CDR3 is TGTGCCAGCAGCCAAGGGGGCGGATTAAACCTCTATGGCTACACCTTC. Translation gives CASSQGGGLNLYGYTF.

The chain recombines TRBV7-8 with TRBJ2-1; the D gene is possibly TRBD2 (6 bases). Germline V CDR1 and CDR2: SGHVS, FQNEAQ. V was clipped by 5 bases and J by 0 bases, with 17 bases between them. The CDR3 has 17 residues. CDR3 DNA sequence: TGTGCCAGCAGCCCGGCGGGGCGTCGGGGCTCCTACAATGAGCAGTTCTTC. Translating gives CASSPAGRRGSYNEQFF.

This sequence joins TRBV29-1 and TRBJ1-4; 8 positions agree with TRBD1. J gave up 5 bases and V 7 bases, and 6 bases lay outside the gene matches. The length of the CDR3 is 13 residues. Germline CDR1 SQVTM, CDR2 ANQGSEA. CDR3 DNA: TGCAGCGCAGGGACAGGTTTGAATGAAAAACTGTTTTTT. Amino acid sequence: CSAGTGLNEKLFF. The entire variable domain, with the rest obtained from reference TRBV29-1 and TRBJ1-4, is as follows: SAVISQKPSRDICQRGTSLTIQCQVDSQVTMMFWYRQQPGQSLTLIATANQGSEATYESGFVIDKFPISRPNLTFSTLTVSNMSPEDSSIYLCSAGTGLNEKLFFGSGTQLSVL.

V gene TRBV28 combines with J gene TRBJ2-2; 7 bases align to TRBD2. The CDR3 spans 17 residues. Unmatched junction bases numbered 8, after V lost 2 bases and J lost 2 bases. In germline, CDR1 is MDHEN, CDR2 SYDVKM. The CDR3: CASSLDPLAANTGELFF. As DNA, the CDR3 is TGTGCCAGCAGTTTAGACCCCCTAGCGGCTAACACCGGGGAGCTGTTTTTT.

V gene TRBV28 combines with J gene TRBJ2-7; 10 bases are shared with TRBD2. In germline, CDR1 is MDHEN, CDR2 SYDVKM. The J segment lost 1 base and the V segment lost 3 bases, leaving 3 bases of the junction unmatched. The length of the CDR3 is 15 residues. The chain's CDR3 is CASSFMTSGSYEQYF. The CDR3, as DNA: TGTGCCAGCAGTTTCATGACTAGCGGGTCCTACGAGCAGTACTTC.

This clone has just a few counts. The gene calls are TRBV6-4 and TRBJ2-2, with unresolved D. The CDR3 extends over 14 amino acids. Trimming removed 3 bases at V and 3 bases at J, with 8 bases between. Germline CDR1 MRHNA, CDR2 SNTAGT. The CDR3 here is CASSDFEDTGELFF. DNA for the CDR3: TGTGCCAGCAGTGATTTTGAGGACACCGGGGAGCTGTTTTTT.

V gene TRBV28 combines with J gene TRBJ2-7; TRBD2 is a possible D gene (5 bases). The CDR3 runs 15 residues. Germline V CDR1 and CDR2: MDHEN, SYDVKM. V lost 6 bases and J 0 bases, leaving 15 bases between the germline ends. For the CDR3, the DNA is TGTGCCAGCAGCACCCCAGCGGCGGGCTCCTACGAGCAGTACTTC. It specifies CASSTPAAGSYEQYF.

A remark on this clone: With a much larger clone just one base away, this may be a read error. This chain links TRBV11-3 with TRBJ2-7; D is ambiguous. The CDR3 covers 13 residues. CDR1 SGHNT and CDR2 YENEEA come from the germline V gene. Trimming stripped 0 bases from V and 2 bases from J, with 5 bases between. The CDR3 loop is CASSLDRTYEQYF. Here the CDR3 DNA reads TGTGCCAGCAGCTTAGACAGAACCTACGAGCAGTACTTC.

The chain recombines TRBV19 with TRBJ2-5; TRBD1 might be the D (5 bases). This CDR3 contains 14 residues. The germline V gene has CDR1 LNHDA and CDR2 SQIVND (reference sequence). V shed 3 bases and J shed 4 bases, with 12 bases lying between them. The CDR3 reads CASSIQGLRETQYF. CDR3 nucleotide sequence: TGTGCCAGTAGTATCCAGGGTTTGCGAGAGACCCAGTACTTC. Combining the CDR3 with reference TRBV19 and TRBJ2-5 gives the whole variable domain DGGITQSPKYLFRKEGQNVTLSCEQNLNHDAMYWYRQDPGQGLRLIYYSQIVNDFQKGDIAEGYSVSREKKESFPLTVTSAQKNPTAFYLCASSIQGLRETQYFGPGTRLLVL.

This chain connects TRBV19 to TRBJ1-1; perhaps TRBD1 as D (5 bases). CDR3 length: 15 residues. From germline, CDR1 is LNHDA and CDR2 SQIVND (reference sequence). V dropped 1 base and J dropped 1 base, with 10 bases sitting between them. The CDR3 bases are TGTGCCAGTAGTATAGTTGGCAGGGAGAACACTGAAGCTTTCTTT. Amino acids: CASSIVGRENTEAFF.

The rearrangement joins TRBV7-9 to TRBJ2-6, with a tentative D call TRBD1 (6 bases). CDR1 is SEHNR, CDR2 FQNEAQ, per germline (reference sequence). The CDR3 runs to 16 residues. The V end lost 2 bases, the J end lost 2 bases, and 10 bases lay between the germline ends. The CDR3 bases are TGTGCCAGCAGCTTAAGGGCAGGGGCTGGGGCCAACGTCCTGACTTTC. It is translated as CASSLRAGAGANVLTF.

The rearrangement links TRBV6-6 to TRBJ2-5; 8 bases map to TRBD1. CDR3 size: 15 residues. J was trimmed by 4 bases and V by 2 bases; bases with no gene match: 6. From germline, CDR1 is MNHNY and CDR2 SVGAGI (reference sequence). CDR3 DNA: TGTGCCAGCAGTTACGAGGACAGGGTCGGAGAGACCCAGTACTTC. Translated: CASSYEDRVGETQYF.